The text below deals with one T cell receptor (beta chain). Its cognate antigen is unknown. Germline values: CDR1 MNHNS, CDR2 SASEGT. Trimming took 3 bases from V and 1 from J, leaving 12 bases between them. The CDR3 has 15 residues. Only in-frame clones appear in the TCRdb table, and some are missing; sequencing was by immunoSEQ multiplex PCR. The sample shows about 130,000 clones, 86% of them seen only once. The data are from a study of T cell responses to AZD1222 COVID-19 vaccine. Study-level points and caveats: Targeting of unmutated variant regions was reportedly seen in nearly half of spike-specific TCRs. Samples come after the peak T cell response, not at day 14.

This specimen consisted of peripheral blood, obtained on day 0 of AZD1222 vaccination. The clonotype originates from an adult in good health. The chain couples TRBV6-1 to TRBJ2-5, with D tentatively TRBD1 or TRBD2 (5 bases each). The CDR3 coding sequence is TGTGCCAGCAGTGAGAGGGACCGCGTCCAAGAGACCCAGTACTTC. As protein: CASSERDRVQETQYF.